This T cell receptor beta chain was obtained from a study of CD8 T cells in ankylosing spondylitis. Of note for this clonotype: Its cognate antigen is unknown.

Findings and limits, study-wide: Disease-linked clones bore a CD8+ phenotype and were relatively rare in peripheral blood. About 8 highly homologous variants made up a TCR beta motif, and this motif appeared characteristic of ankylosing spondylitis blood.

Trimming removed 1 base at V and 1 base at J, with 4 bases between. The CDR3 has 13 residues. TCRdb re-derived calls from the 5' RACE reads in MiXCR, one entry per CDR3 protein. Found here are fewer than 250,000 distinct CDR3 sequences, 18% of them singletons; the top ten hold under 55%. The sample consisted of blood, either unsorted or a sorted T cell fraction (not recorded which). This receptor was obtained from a male donor with ankylosing spondylitis. This chain connects TRBV12-3 or TRBV12-4 to TRBJ2-5; no clear D gene. CDR3 in DNA: TGTGCCAGCAGTTTAGGAATCCAAGAGACCCAGTACTTC. It codes for CASSLGIQETQYF.